Listed below are T cell receptor beta chains from one sample, sequenced in a study of Ad26.COV2.S vaccination and SARS-CoV-2 variants. Sequenced by immunoSEQ multiplex PCR; TCRdb stores in-frame clones only, minus some. This table holds approximately 420,000 clones, 80% to 90% found once. Sequencing used peripheral blood, obtained in a trial of Ad26.COV2.S vaccine versus placebo. The origin of the receptors is a person between 18 and 60 years old who received the Ad26.COV2.S COVID-19 vaccine or a placebo. Both conserved end residues are part of each CDR3. Fields, in order: D gene, CDR3 length, V gene, clone size, J gene, CDR3 protein, CDR3 DNA. D genes are given only for firm matches. Only some rows state a clone size, as once, few, many or a class for expanded clones.

-,15,TRBV25-1,-,TRBJ1-6,CASSETGVPYSPLHF,TGTGCCAGCAGTGAAACCGGGGTGCCATATTCACCCCTCCACTTT
-,14,TRBV5-4,-,TRBJ2-5,CASSSAGSRETQYF,TGTGCCAGCAGCTCCGCGGGGTCGAGAGAGACCCAGTACTTC
TRBD2,15,TRBV4-1,-,TRBJ2-3,CASKLSGGLTDTQYF,TGCGCCAGCAAGTTATCGGGGGGGCTCACAGATACGCAGTATTTT
-,16,TRBV7-9,-,TRBJ1-6,CASSLGGSRPNSPLHF,TGTGCCAGCAGCTTAGGGGGCTCAAGGCCTAATTCACCCCTCCACTTT
-,16,TRBV6-2/TRBV6-3,-,TRBJ2-3,CASSFGLRGGTDTQYF,TGTGCCAGCAGTTTCGGTTTGAGGGGGGGCACCGATACGCAGTATTTT
TRBD1,15,TRBV7-2,-,TRBJ2-2,CASSLGQGNTGELFF,TGTGCCAGCAGCTTAGGACAGGGAAACACCGGGGAGCTGTTTTTT
-,15,TRBV10-1,-,TRBJ2-1,CASSESGRSYNEQFF,TGCGCCAGCAGTGAGTCTGGCCGCTCCTACAATGAGCAGTTCTTC
TRBD1,15,TRBV2,few,TRBJ1-3,CASTPGQNPGNTIYF,TGTGCCAGCACCCCGGGACAGAATCCCGGAAACACCATATATTTT
TRBD1,18,TRBV11-2,once,TRBJ2-6,CASSLRPGQGVGANVLTF,TGTGCCAGCAGCTTGAGACCGGGACAGGGGGTTGGGGCCAACGTCCTGACTTTC
-,11,TRBV12-5,-,TRBJ2-7,CASAGTYEQYF,TGTGCTAGTGCCGGAACCTACGAGCAGTACTTC
TRBD1,13,TRBV4-1,-,TRBJ1-2,CASSQGTGDGYTF,TGCGCCAGCAGCCAAGGGACAGGGGATGGCTACACCTTC
TRBD2,16,TRBV6-2/TRBV6-3,once,TRBJ2-1,CASRPWTSGKYNEQFF,TGTGCCAGCAGACCTTGGACTAGCGGGAAATACAATGAGCAGTTCTTC
TRBD1,12,TRBV10-3,few,TRBJ2-7,CAAQGDRYEQYF,TGTGCCGCTCAAGGGGACAGGTACGAGCAGTACTTC
-,16,TRBV27,-,TRBJ1-6,CASSLIATGLNSPLHF,TGTGCCAGCAGTTTAATAGCGACAGGCTTAAACTCACCCCTCCACTTT
-,14,TRBV6-6,-,TRBJ1-4,CASSPDATNEKLFF,TGTGCCAGCAGCCCGGATGCAACTAATGAAAAACTGTTTTTT
TRBD1,15,TRBV5-1,-,TRBJ2-1,CASSPRQGRDNEQFF,TGCGCCAGCAGCCCAAGACAGGGGAGAGACAATGAGCAGTTCTTC
TRBD1,14,TRBV19,-,TRBJ1-1,CASSIPGQDTEAFF,TGTGCCAGTAGTATCCCGGGACAGGACACTGAAGCTTTCTTT
TRBD1,16,TRBV18,-,TRBJ1-3,CASSPFDRDSGNTIYF,TGTGCCAGCTCACCATTTGACAGGGACTCTGGAAACACCATATATTTT
-,13,TRBV11-2,-,TRBJ2-3,CASSFGPGEMQYF,TGTGCCAGCAGCTTCGGCCCAGGGGAAATGCAGTATTTT
-,15,TRBV7-9,once,TRBJ2-1,CASSFWTPYLTEQFF,TGTGCCAGCAGCTTCTGGACTCCTTATTTAACTGAGCAGTTCTTC
-,13,TRBV10-1,few,TRBJ2-7,CASSDPATYEQYF,TGCGCCAGCAGTGACCCAGCAACCTACGAGCAGTACTTC
TRBD1,13,TRBV2,-,TRBJ1-5,CASSGQGPQPQHF,TGTGCCAGCAGTGGACAGGGTCCCCAGCCCCAGCATTTT
TRBD1,15,TRBV5-4,-,TRBJ1-4,CASSIQGENHEKLFF,TGTGCCAGCAGCATACAGGGGGAGAATCATGAAAAACTGTTTTTT
-,14,TRBV4-3,-,TRBJ2-7,CASSQGPGPDEQYF,TGCGCCAGCAGCCAGGGACCGGGACCTGACGAGCAGTACTTC
-,14,TRBV9,-,TRBJ2-3,CASSVGLATDTQYF,TGTGCCAGCAGCGTAGGGCTAGCAACAGATACGCAGTATTTT
-,12,TRBV19,once,TRBJ1-2,CATGHTLGGYTF,TGTGCCACCGGACATACTTTGGGAGGCTACACCTTC
-,13,TRBV6-5,-,TRBJ2-3,CASSIRGTDTQYF,TGTGCCAGCAGTATCAGGGGCACAGATACGCAGTATTTT